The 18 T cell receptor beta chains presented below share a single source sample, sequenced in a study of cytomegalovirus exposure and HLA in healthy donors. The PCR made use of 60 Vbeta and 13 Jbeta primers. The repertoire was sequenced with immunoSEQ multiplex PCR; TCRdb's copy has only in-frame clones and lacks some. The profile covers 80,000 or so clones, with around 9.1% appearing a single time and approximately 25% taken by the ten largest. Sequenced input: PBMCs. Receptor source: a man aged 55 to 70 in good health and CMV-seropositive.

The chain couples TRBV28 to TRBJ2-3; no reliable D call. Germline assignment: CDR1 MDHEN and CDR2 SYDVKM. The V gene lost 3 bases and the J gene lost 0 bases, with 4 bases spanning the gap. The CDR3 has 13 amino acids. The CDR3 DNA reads TGTGCCAGCAGTTTGACAAGCACAGATACGCAGTATTTT. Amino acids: CASSLTSTDTQYF.

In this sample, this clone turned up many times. This chain's CDR3 is CASSLAPELGYEQYF. The CDR3 coding sequence is TGTGCCAGCAGCTTAGCCCCCGAACTCGGCTACGAGCAGTACTTC. J is TRBJ2-7 and V is TRBV11-2; D is undetermined. Trimming removed 1 base from V and 3 bases from J, with 13 bases in between. This CDR3 is built from 15 residues. Per the germline V gene, CDR1 is SGHAT and CDR2 is FQNNGV. The full variable domain, with the rest looked up from reference TRBV11-2 and TRBJ2-7, is EAGVAQSPRYKIIEKRQSVAFWCNPISGHATLYWYQQILGQGPKLLIQFQNNGVVDDSQLPKDRFSAERLKGVDSTLKIQPAKLEDSAVYLCASSLAPELGYEQYFGPGTRLTVT.

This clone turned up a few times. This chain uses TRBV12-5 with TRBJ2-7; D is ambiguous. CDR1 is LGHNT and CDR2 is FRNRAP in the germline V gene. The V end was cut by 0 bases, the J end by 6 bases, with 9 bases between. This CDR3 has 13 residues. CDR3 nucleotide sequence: TGTGCTAGTGGTTTGGTTTTACCGAGCGAGCAGTACGTC. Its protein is CASGLVLPSEQYV.

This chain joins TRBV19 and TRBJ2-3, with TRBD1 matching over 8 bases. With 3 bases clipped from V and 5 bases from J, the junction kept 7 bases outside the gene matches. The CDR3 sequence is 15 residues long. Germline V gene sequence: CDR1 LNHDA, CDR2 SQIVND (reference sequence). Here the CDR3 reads CASSISGGEGDTQYF. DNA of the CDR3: TGTGCCAGTAGTATTTCAGGGGGCGAGGGAGATACGCAGTATTTT.

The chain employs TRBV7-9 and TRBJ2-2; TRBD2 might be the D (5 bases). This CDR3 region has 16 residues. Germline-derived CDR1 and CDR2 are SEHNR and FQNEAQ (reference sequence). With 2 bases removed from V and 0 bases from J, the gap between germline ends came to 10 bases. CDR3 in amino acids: CASSLLGGANTGELFF. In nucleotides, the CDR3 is TGTGCCAGCAGCTTATTAGGAGGAGCGAACACCGGGGAGCTGTTTTTT. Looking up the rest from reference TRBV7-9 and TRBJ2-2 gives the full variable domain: DTGVSQNPRHKITKRGQNVTFRCDPISEHNRLYWYRQTLGQGPEFLTYFQNEAQLEKSRLLSDRFSAERPKGSFSTLEIQRTEQGDSAMYLCASSLLGGANTGELFFGEGSRLTVL.

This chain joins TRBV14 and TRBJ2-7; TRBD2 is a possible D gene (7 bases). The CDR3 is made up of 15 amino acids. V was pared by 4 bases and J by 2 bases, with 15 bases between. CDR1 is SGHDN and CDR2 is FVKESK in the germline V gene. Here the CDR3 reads CASSRGGPLPYEQYV. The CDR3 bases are TGTGCCAGCAGCCGGGGGGGGCCGCTTCCCTACGAGCAGTACGTC.

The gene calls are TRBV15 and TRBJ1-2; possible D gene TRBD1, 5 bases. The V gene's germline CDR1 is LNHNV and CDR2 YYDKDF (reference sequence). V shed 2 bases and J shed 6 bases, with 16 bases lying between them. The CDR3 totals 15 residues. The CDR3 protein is CATSRNGQGGHGYTF. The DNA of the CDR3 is TGTGCCACCAGCAGAAACGGACAAGGTGGCCATGGCTACACCTTC.

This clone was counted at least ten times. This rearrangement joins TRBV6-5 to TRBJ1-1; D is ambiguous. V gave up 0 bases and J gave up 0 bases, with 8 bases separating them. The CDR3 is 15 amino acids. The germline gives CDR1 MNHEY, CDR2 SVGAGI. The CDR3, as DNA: TGTGCCAGCAGTTACTCAATCCGGGTGAACACTGAAGCTTTCTTT. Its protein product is CASSYSIRVNTEAFF.

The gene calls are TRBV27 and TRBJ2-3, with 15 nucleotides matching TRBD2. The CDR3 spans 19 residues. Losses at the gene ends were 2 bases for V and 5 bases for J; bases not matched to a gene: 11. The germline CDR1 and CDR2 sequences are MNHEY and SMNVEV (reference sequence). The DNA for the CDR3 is TGTGCCAGCAGTTTAGAGGGGGGACTAGCGGGAGGTTTGATAGATACGCAGTATTTT. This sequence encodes CASSLEGGLAGGLIDTQYF.

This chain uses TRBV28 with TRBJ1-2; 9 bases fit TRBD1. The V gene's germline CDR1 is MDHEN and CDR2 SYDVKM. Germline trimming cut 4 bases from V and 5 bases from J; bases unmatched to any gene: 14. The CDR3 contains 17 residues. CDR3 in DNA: TGTGCCAGCAGTTCACAGGGGGCGGAAGCCCGGGCGTATGGCTACACCTTC. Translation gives CASSSQGAEARAYGYTF.

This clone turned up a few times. The CDR3 spells CASSAGPRGEGTQYF. CDR3 coding DNA: TGTGCCAGCAGCGCCGGGCCCCGGGGAGAAGGGACCCAGTACTTC. The rearrangement links TRBV5-5 to TRBJ2-5; the D gene is possibly TRBD2 (5 bases). V lost 4 bases and J 7 bases, leaving 20 bases between the germline ends. The CDR3 extends over 15 amino acids. Germline CDR1 SGHKS, CDR2 YYEKEE (reference sequence).

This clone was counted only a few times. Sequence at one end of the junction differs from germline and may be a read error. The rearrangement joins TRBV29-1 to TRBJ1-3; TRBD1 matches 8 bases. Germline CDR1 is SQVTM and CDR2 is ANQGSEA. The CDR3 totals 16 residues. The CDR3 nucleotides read TGCAGCGTTACCGGGACAGGATTTCCGAGATGTTACGGGGAGAATTTT. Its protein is CSVTGTGFPRCYGENF.

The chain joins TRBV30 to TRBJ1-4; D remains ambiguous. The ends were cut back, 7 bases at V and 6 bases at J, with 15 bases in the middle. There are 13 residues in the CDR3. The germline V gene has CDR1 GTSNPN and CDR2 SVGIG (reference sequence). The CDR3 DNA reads TGTGCCTCCCATTGGACTGGACATGAAAAACTGTTTTTT. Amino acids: CASHWTGHEKLFF. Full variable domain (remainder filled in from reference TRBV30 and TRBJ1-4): SQTIHQWPATLVQPVGSPLSLECTVEGTSNPNLYWYRQAAGRGLQLLFYSVGIGQISSEVPQNLSASRPQDRQFILSSKKLLLSDSGFYLCASHWTGHEKLFFGSGTQLSVL.

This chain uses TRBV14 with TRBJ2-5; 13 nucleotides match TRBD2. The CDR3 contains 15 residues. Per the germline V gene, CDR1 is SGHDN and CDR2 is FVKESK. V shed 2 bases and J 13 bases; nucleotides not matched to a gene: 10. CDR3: CASSQLGLAGSSPYF. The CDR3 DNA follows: TGTGCCAGCAGCCAACTGGGACTAGCGGGATCCTCCCCGTACTTC.

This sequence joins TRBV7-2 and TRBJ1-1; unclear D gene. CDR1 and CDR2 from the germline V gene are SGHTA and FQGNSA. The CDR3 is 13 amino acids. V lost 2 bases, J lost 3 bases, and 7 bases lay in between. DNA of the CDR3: TGTGCCAGCAGCTTATCCCTCTACACTGAAGCTTTCTTT. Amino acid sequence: CASSLSLYTEAFF.

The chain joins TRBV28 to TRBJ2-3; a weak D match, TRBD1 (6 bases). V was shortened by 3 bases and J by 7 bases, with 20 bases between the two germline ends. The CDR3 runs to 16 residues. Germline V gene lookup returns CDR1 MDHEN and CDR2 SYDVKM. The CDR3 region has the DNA TGTGCCAGCAGTTTTCATTCGGAACAGGGTGTGAATACGCAGTATTTT. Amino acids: CASSFHSEQGVNTQYF.

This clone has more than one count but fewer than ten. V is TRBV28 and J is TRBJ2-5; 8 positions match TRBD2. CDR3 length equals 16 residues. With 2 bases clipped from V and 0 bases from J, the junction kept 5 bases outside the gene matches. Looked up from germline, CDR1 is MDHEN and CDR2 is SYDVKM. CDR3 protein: CASSLGTSAYQETQYF. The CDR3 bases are TGTGCCAGCAGTTTAGGGACTAGTGCGTACCAAGAGACCCAGTACTTC. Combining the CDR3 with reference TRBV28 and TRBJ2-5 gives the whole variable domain DVKVTQSSRYLVKRTGEKVFLECVQDMDHENMFWYRQDPGLGLRLIYFSYDVKMKEKGDIPEGYSVSREKKERFSLILESASTNQTSMYLCASSLGTSAYQETQYFGPGTRLLVL.

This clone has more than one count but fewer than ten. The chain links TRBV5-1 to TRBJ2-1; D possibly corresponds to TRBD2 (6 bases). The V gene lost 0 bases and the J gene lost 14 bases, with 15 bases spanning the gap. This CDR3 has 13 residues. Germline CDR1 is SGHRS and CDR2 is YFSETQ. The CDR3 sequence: CASSLAQGGSEFF. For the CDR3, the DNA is TGCGCCAGCAGCTTGGCGCAGGGAGGTTCAGAGTTCTTC.